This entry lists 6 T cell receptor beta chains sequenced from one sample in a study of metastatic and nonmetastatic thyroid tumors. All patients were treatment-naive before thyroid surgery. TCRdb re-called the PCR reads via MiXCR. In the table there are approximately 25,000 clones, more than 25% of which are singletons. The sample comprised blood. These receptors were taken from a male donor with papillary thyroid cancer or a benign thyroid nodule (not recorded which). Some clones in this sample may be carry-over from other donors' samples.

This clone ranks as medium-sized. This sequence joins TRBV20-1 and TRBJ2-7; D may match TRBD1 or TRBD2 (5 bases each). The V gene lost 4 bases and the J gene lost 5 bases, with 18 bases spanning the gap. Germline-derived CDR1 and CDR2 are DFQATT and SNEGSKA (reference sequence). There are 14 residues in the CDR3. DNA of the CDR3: TGCAGTGCTACCCCCCCCGCTGTGGGGGACGAGCAGTACTTC. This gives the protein CSATPPAVGDEQYF.

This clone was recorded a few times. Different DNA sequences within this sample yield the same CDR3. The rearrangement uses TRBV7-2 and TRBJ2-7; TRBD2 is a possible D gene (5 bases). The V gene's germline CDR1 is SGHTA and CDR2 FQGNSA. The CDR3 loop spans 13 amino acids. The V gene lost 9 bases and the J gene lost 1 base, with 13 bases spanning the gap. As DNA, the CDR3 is TGTGCCAGTAGCCCACCGGGGTCCTACGAGCAGTACTTC. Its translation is CASSPPGSYEQYF.

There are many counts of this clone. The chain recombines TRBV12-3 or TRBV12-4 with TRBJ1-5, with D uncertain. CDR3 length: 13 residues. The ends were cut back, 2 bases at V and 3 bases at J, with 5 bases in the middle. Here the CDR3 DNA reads TGTGCCAGCAGTTTACTATCCAATCAGCCCCAGCATTTT. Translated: CASSLLSNQPQHF.

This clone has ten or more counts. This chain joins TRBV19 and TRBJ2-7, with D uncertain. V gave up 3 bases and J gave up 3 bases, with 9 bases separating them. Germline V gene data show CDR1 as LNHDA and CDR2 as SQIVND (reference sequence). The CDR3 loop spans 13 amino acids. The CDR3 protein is CASSISGLYEQYF. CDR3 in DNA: TGTGCCAGTAGTATTTCGGGCCTCTACGAGCAGTACTTC.

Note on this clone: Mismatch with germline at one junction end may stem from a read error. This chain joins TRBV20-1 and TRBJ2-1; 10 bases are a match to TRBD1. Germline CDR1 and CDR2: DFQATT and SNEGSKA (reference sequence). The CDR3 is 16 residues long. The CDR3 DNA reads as TGCAGTGCAAGCGCTGTGGGGACAGGGGTTTATTATGATCAGTTCTTC. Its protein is CSASAVGTGVYYDQFF.

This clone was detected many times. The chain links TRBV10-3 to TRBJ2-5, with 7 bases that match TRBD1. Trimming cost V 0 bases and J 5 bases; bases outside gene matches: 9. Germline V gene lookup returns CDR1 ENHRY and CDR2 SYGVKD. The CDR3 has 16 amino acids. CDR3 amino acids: CAISESKGAVGETQYF. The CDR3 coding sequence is TGTGCCATCAGTGAGTCGAAGGGGGCGGTTGGCGAGACCCAGTACTTC.